The rows below give T cell receptor beta chains drawn from one sample of a study of T cell responses to AZD1222 COVID-19 vaccine. TCRdb's copy holds only in-frame clones and misses some; the assay was immunoSEQ multiplex PCR. The data hold 90,000 to 120,000 clones, with about 90% observed a single time. The sequences come from peripheral blood, collected on day 0 of AZD1222 vaccination. All receptors derive from an adult in good health. Both conserved end residues are part of each CDR3. A D gene is named only where the DNA matches it firmly. Where a row states a size, it is once, few, many or the class of an expanded clone; other rows omit it.

cdr3_aa,cdr3_nt,clone_size,d_call,cdr3_length,j_call,v_call
CASSFDLAVGEQFF,TGTGCCAGCAGCTTTGATCTGGCAGTTGGTGAGCAGTTCTTC,NA,NA,14,TRBJ2-1,TRBV7-2
CASSPPGGTNEKLFF,TGTGCCAGTAGTCCCCCGGGTGGCACTAATGAAAAACTGTTTTTT,NA,NA,15,TRBJ1-4,TRBV19
CASSRTGLRDKQFF,TGTGCCAGCAGCCGGACGGGACTCCGAGATAAGCAGTTCTTC,NA,NA,14,TRBJ2-1,TRBV27
CASQAGGGTEAFF,TGTGCCAGCCAGGCCGGGGGGGGTACTGAAGCTTTCTTT,NA,NA,13,TRBJ1-1,TRBV6-5
CASSLLGQGSGNTIYF,TGTGCCAGCAGTTTACTAGGTCAGGGCTCTGGAAACACCATATATTTT,few,NA,16,TRBJ1-3,TRBV28
CATSRDLGTSGGTDTQYF,TGTGCCACCAGCAGAGATCTAGGGACTAGCGGGGGGACAGATACGCAGTATTTT,NA,TRBD2,18,TRBJ2-3,TRBV15
CASSIRDKWQYF,TGTGCCAGCAGCATCCGGGACAAGTGGCAGTACTTC,NA,NA,12,TRBJ2-7,TRBV21-1
CAISESTVEPQHF,TGTGCCATCAGTGAGTCGACGGTCGAGCCCCAGCATTTT,NA,NA,13,TRBJ1-5,TRBV10-3
CASDSGGNEKLFF,TGTGCCAGCGATTCAGGGGGTAATGAAAAACTGTTTTTT,few,TRBD1,13,TRBJ1-4,TRBV18
CASSPRDTAYNEQFF,TGTGCCAGCTCACCACGGGACACAGCCTACAATGAGCAGTTCTTC,NA,NA,15,TRBJ2-1,TRBV18
CATSGRDRGDYGYTF,TGTGCCACCAGCGGCCGGGACAGGGGTGACTATGGCTACACCTTC,few,TRBD1,15,TRBJ1-2,TRBV15
CAPRPGGRARYEQYF,TGTGCCCCCAGGCCGGGCGGGAGGGCCCGCTACGAGCAGTACTTC,NA,TRBD2,15,TRBJ2-7,TRBV6-4
CATRRGAAPEDTQYF,TGTGCCACCAGACGAGGGGCGGCACCTGAGGATACGCAGTATTTT,NA,NA,15,TRBJ2-3,TRBV15
CASSSDRGREQFF,TGTGCCAGCAGCTCCGACAGGGGACGGGAGCAGTTCTTC,NA,TRBD1,13,TRBJ2-1,TRBV7-3
CASSHYKSNQPQHF,TGTGCCAGCAGCCACTACAAGTCCAATCAGCCCCAGCATTTT,NA,NA,14,TRBJ1-5,TRBV7-2
CASSLDSTYNSPLHF,TGTGCCAGCAGCTTAGACAGTACCTATAATTCACCCCTCCACTTT,NA,NA,15,TRBJ1-6,TRBV7-2
CASPQGKSDGYTF,TGTGCAAGCCCGCAGGGTAAGAGTGATGGCTACACCTTC,NA,NA,13,TRBJ1-2,TRBV12-2
CASSRLQGATYYGYTF,TGCGCCAGCAGCCGGCTACAAGGGGCAACATACTATGGCTACACCTTC,NA,NA,16,TRBJ1-2,TRBV5-1
CASSVGQARYGYTF,TGTGCCAGCAGTGTAGGACAGGCAAGGTATGGCTACACCTTC,NA,TRBD1,14,TRBJ1-2,TRBV28
CASSEGGTGSYEQYF,TGTGCCAGCAGTGAGGGGGGGACAGGGTCCTACGAGCAGTACTTC,NA,TRBD1,15,TRBJ2-7,TRBV2
CASADSGSTVDTQYF,TGCGCCAGCGCGGATAGCGGGAGTACCGTAGATACGCAGTATTTT,NA,TRBD2,15,TRBJ2-3,TRBV4-1
CASSLAFRVPQLNSSYEQYF,TGTGCCAGCAGCTTAGCCTTCAGGGTCCCTCAACTGAATAGCTCCTACGAGCAGTACTTC,few,NA,20,TRBJ2-7,TRBV7-8
CASSFRTGTYEQYF,TGTGCCAGTAGTTTCCGGACAGGGACCTACGAGCAGTACTTC,once,TRBD1,14,TRBJ2-7,TRBV19
CSARLVSEQYF,TGCAGTGCCAGACTAGTTTCCGAGCAGTACTTC,NA,NA,11,TRBJ2-7,TRBV20-1
CAISGGTSGVRDTGELFF,TGTGCCATCAGTGGGGGGACTAGCGGAGTTCGGGACACCGGGGAGCTGTTTTTT,NA,TRBD2,18,TRBJ2-2,TRBV10-3
CASSFGAGNQPQHF,TGTGCCAGCAGCTTCGGGGCGGGCAATCAGCCCCAGCATTTT,NA,NA,14,TRBJ1-5,TRBV7-9
CACPGTGPTQYF,TGTGCCTGTCCGGGGACCGGGCCGACCCAGTACTTC,NA,NA,12,TRBJ2-5,TRBV30
CASSQEASGGAFEQFF,TGTGCCAGCAGCCAAGAGGCTAGCGGCGGAGCATTCGAGCAGTTCTTC,NA,TRBD2,16,TRBJ2-1,TRBV4-2
CASDDPGGSPLHF,TGTGCCAGCGATGACCCAGGTGGTTCACCCCTCCACTTT,NA,NA,13,TRBJ1-6,TRBV25-1